These 9 T cell receptor beta chains came from one sample sequenced in a study of blood T cell repertoires in COVID-19. Sequenced by immunoSEQ multiplex PCR; TCRdb stores in-frame clones only, minus some. The repertoire holds 250,000 or so clones, with 70% to 85% as singletons. Sequencing input: peripheral blood. These receptors were obtained from a woman of 80 years or more with acute or convalescent COVID-19.

This clone showed up just a few times. The chain recombines TRBV28 with TRBJ2-7; D unclear. This CDR3 is 13 amino acids long. Germline CDR1 is MDHEN and CDR2 is SYDVKM. Trimming shortened V by 3 bases and J by 3 bases, and 9 bases separated the two germline ends. CDR3 residues: CASSFQQSYEQYF. The CDR3 region has the DNA TGTGCCAGCAGTTTTCAACAAAGCTACGAGCAGTACTTC.

The chain recombines TRBV4-3 with TRBJ2-1; 10 positions match TRBD2. The CDR3 extends over 15 amino acids. Looked up from germline, CDR1 is LGHNA and CDR2 is YSLEER. Trimming cost V 4 bases and J 8 bases; bases outside gene matches: 8. The CDR3 region has the DNA TGCGCCAGCAGCCGAGGGGGACTAGCGCGCCATGAGCAGTTCTTC. Encoded protein: CASSRGGLARHEQFF.

The chain recombines TRBV19 with TRBJ2-2; 7 positions match TRBD1. This CDR3 is built from 15 residues. V gave up 2 bases and J gave up 5 bases; unmatched junction bases: 5. Germline CDR1 reads LNHDA; CDR2 reads SQIVND (reference sequence). The CDR3 sequence: CASSIRGLWTGELFF. DNA of the CDR3: TGTGCCAGTAGTATAAGGGGGCTATGGACCGGGGAGCTGTTTTTT.

V is TRBV5-1 and J is TRBJ2-5, with a possible D match to TRBD2 (5 bases). The CDR3 runs 18 residues. CDR1 SGHRS and CDR2 YFSETQ come from the germline V gene. V dropped 0 bases and J dropped 2 bases, with 20 bases sitting between them. Here the CDR3 reads CASSLVYGGSFSQETQYF. DNA of the CDR3: TGCGCCAGCAGCTTGGTTTATGGAGGTAGCTTCTCGCAAGAGACCCAGTACTTC.

The CDR3 bases are TGTGCCAGTAGTATAGAAGGGGGAGAGACCCAGTACTTC. Amino acids: CASSIEGGETQYF. The chain joins TRBV19 to TRBJ2-5; possible D gene TRBD1, 6 bases. The germline V gene encodes CDR1 LNHDA and CDR2 SQIVND (reference sequence). This CDR3 spans 13 amino acids. With 0 bases removed from V and 4 bases from J, the gap between germline ends came to 6 bases.

The CDR3 sequence is CASSYEPQGAVWAQYF. In DNA, the CDR3 is TGTGCCAGCAGTTACGAACCACAGGGGGCGGTCTGGGCCCAGTACTTC. The chain combines TRBV6-5 with TRBJ2-5; 9 bases align to TRBD1. With 2 bases clipped from V and 9 bases from J, the junction kept 13 bases outside the gene matches. The CDR3 spans 16 residues. CDR1 is MNHEY and CDR2 is SVGAGI in the germline V gene.

As DNA, the CDR3 is TGTGCCAGCAGCTTAGAAGGCGGGAGGGCCGGTGAGCAGTTCTTC. Encoded protein: CASSLEGGRAGEQFF. This chain links TRBV11-3 with TRBJ2-1; TRBD2 agrees at 9 bases. With 0 bases clipped from V and 9 bases from J, the junction kept 6 bases outside the gene matches. This CDR3 has 15 amino acids. Germline CDR1 reads SGHNT; CDR2 reads YENEEA.

The V gene is TRBV4-1, the J gene TRBJ2-1; 9 bases fit TRBD1. V gave up 7 bases and J gave up 7 bases; unmatched junction bases: 20. CDR1 is MGHRA, CDR2 YSYEKL, per germline. This CDR3 has 18 residues. The DNA of the CDR3 is TGCGCCAGCAACCGGGACAGGGAAGCTGTAGGGGCAGGGAATGAGCAGTTCTTC. Protein sequence: CASNRDREAVGAGNEQFF.

The chain links TRBV25-1 to TRBJ1-1; no clear D. V gave up 4 bases and J gave up 1 base, with 7 bases separating them. Germline loops: CDR1 MGHDK, CDR2 SYGVNS. The CDR3 has 13 amino acids. CDR3 residues: CASSADKNTEAFF. The DNA of the CDR3 is TGTGCCAGCAGTGCCGACAAGAACACTGAAGCTTTCTTT. Using reference TRBV25-1 and TRBJ1-1 for the parts outside the CDR3, the full variable domain is EADIYQTPRYLVIGTGKKITLECSQTMGHDKMYWYQQDPGMELHLIHYSYGVNSTEKGDLSSESTVSRIRTEHFPLTLESARPSHTSQYLCASSADKNTEAFFGQGTRLTVV.